A selection of T cell receptor beta chains follows, all from one sample in a study of monozygotic twins with inflammatory bowel disease. One entry per CDR3 protein, without DNA, is what TCRdb gives after re-calling the 5' RACE reads. This repertoire includes about 420,000 distinct CDR3 sequences. Specimen: blood. The receptors come from a human donor with ulcerative colitis or Crohn's disease, or a healthy co-twin of an affected twin (not recorded which). Each CDR3 is given with its conserved first and last residue.

v_gene: TRBV5-4; j_gene: TRBJ2-2; CDR3aa: CASSTSGTGELFF
v_gene: TRBV5-1; j_gene: TRBJ2-6; CDR3aa: CASSLAKAGANVLTF
v_gene: TRBV7-9; j_gene: TRBJ1-1; CDR3aa: CASSQDRGLAAFF
v_gene: TRBV5-4; j_gene: TRBJ1-4; CDR3aa: CASSLETNEKLFF
v_gene: TRBV11-2; j_gene: TRBJ2-7; CDR3aa: CASSLAAGRTSGNF
v_gene: TRBV4-1; j_gene: TRBJ2-3; CDR3aa: CASSHFTGTDTQYF
v_gene: TRBV29-1; j_gene: TRBJ2-3; CDR3aa: CSVEATADTQYF
v_gene: TRBV6-5; j_gene: TRBJ1-2; CDR3aa: CASSYQGAYGYTF
v_gene: TRBV7-9; j_gene: TRBJ2-2; CDR3aa: CASSIRDRNTGELFF
v_gene: TRBV12-3/TRBV12-4; j_gene: TRBJ1-1; CDR3aa: CASSLDSFTGAFF
v_gene: TRBV28; j_gene: TRBJ1-2; CDR3aa: CASSPDYRSNYGYTF
v_gene: TRBV10-3; j_gene: TRBJ2-1; CDR3aa: CAISDAFRGGRNNEQFF
v_gene: TRBV24-1; j_gene: TRBJ2-1; CDR3aa: CATSDPGTGNYNEQFF
v_gene: TRBV9; j_gene: TRBJ2-3; CDR3aa: CASSARLGTDTQYF
v_gene: TRBV11-2; j_gene: TRBJ2-4; CDR3aa: CASSLASGLNIQYF
v_gene: TRBV20-1; j_gene: TRBJ2-7; CDR3aa: CSADIAGGYEQYF
v_gene: TRBV20-1; j_gene: TRBJ2-3; CDR3aa: CSAGPGLAGGGNTQYF
v_gene: TRBV13; j_gene: TRBJ1-6; CDR3aa: CASSLLGTAQGSYNSPLHF
v_gene: TRBV5-5; j_gene: TRBJ1-3; CDR3aa: CASSLGAVYSGNTIYF
v_gene: TRBV20-1; j_gene: TRBJ2-3; CDR3aa: CSARGFETFRGTDTQYF